Shown below are 14 T cell receptor beta chains from a single sample sequenced in a study of T cells after posttransplantation cyclophosphamide. Profiled with immunoSEQ multiplex PCR; TCRdb holds only in-frame clones, not every one. This sample comprises around 26,000 clones, none seen once only. Specimen: PBMCs. The receptors here all came from a woman between 45 and 65 years old in good health, CMV-negative, and a related stem cell transplant donor.

Ten or more counts support this clone. This chain links TRBV6-1 with TRBJ2-7; 11 bases match TRBD2. V dropped 1 base and J dropped 3; count of bases not matched to a gene: 11. CDR1 is MNHNS and CDR2 is SASEGT in the germline V gene. The length of the CDR3 is 18 residues. CDR3 in amino acids: CASSEGPPSGGTIYEQYF. CDR3 DNA: TGTGCCAGCAGTGAAGGCCCTCCTAGCGGGGGGACGATCTACGAGCAGTACTTC.

The table lists this clone with many counts. The genes are TRBV2 and TRBJ2-3, with 13 bases that match TRBD2. Trimming cost V 6 bases and J 3 bases; bases outside gene matches: 9. Germline lookup yields CDR1 SNHLY and CDR2 FYNNEI. The CDR3 consists of 17 residues. CDR3 nucleotides: TGTGCCAGCAGACCTGGGACTAGCGGGATTAAAACAGATACGCAGTATTTT. It codes for CASRPGTSGIKTDTQYF.

About this clone itself: This sequence may be a read error, since a much larger clone differs from it by one base. The J gene is TRBJ1-5, the V gene TRBV6-4; 8 bases align to TRBD1. In germline, CDR1 is MRHNA, CDR2 SNTAGT. CDR3 length: 15 amino acids. The CDR3 DNA is TGTGCCAACAGTGATTCGGACAGGGTCAATCAGCCCCAGCATTTT. It yields the protein CANSDSDRVNQPQHF.

This clone was detected many times. V usage is TRBV11-2 and J usage is TRBJ1-4; D is unclear. CDR3 length: 14 residues. V dropped 4 bases and J dropped 4 bases, with 10 bases sitting between them. CDR1 and CDR2 (germline): SGHAT, FQNNGV. CDR3 loop: CASSSEGSNEKLFF. The CDR3 bases are TGTGCCAGCAGCTCCGAGGGCAGTAATGAAAAACTGTTTTTT. The full variable domain, completed using reference TRBV11-2 and TRBJ1-4, is EAGVAQSPRYKIIEKRQSVAFWCNPISGHATLYWYQQILGQGPKLLIQFQNNGVVDDSQLPKDRFSAERLKGVDSTLKIQPAKLEDSAVYLCASSSEGSNEKLFFGSGTQLSVL.

This clone was found many times. The chain joins TRBV19 to TRBJ2-7; tentatively, D is TRBD2 (7 bases). The CDR3 covers 15 residues. The V end was cut by 6 bases, the J end by 1 base, with 16 bases between. CDR1 LNHDA and CDR2 SQIVND come from the germline V gene (reference sequence). The CDR3 DNA sequence: TGTGCCAGTAGGGGGAGGGGGGCTCTATCCTACGAGCAGTACTTC. It is translated as CASRGRGALSYEQYF.

This clone was detected ten times or more. The chain combines TRBV5-1 with TRBJ2-7, with 8 bases fitting TRBD2. V gave up 4 bases and J gave up 2 bases; unmatched junction bases: 8. Per the germline V gene, CDR1 is SGHRS and CDR2 is YFSETQ. This CDR3 has 15 residues. The CDR3 DNA sequence: TGCGCCAGCAGCCTTCAAGCGGGGGCGGCCTACGAGCAGTACTTC. Protein sequence: CASSLQAGAAYEQYF.

This clone was seen ten or more times. The chain recombines TRBV5-1 with TRBJ2-5; D gene ambiguous. The CDR3 sequence is 14 residues long. V was cut by 0 bases and J by 2 bases, with 8 bases left in between. The germline gives CDR1 SGHRS, CDR2 YFSETQ. CDR3 coding DNA: TGCGCCAGCAGCTTGGATTTTCAACAAGAGACCCAGTACTTC. Translating it yields CASSLDFQQETQYF.

This clone was detected ten times or more. The CDR3 region has the DNA TGTGCCAGCAGTTTTTTAGGGGAAGAGACCCAGTACTTC. Residues: CASSFLGEETQYF. The V gene is TRBV27, the J gene TRBJ2-5; weak D call: TRBD1 (5 bases). CDR3 length equals 13 residues. Germline CDR1 is MNHEY and CDR2 is SMNVEV (reference sequence). V lost 3 bases and J lost 3, with 8 bases in between.

In this sample, this clone turned up many times. The chain carries TRBV11-2 and TRBJ1-4, with TRBD1 as a possible D gene (6 bases). The CDR3 is 13 residues long. V lost 5 bases and J lost 8, with 12 bases in between. Germline V gene sequence: CDR1 SGHAT, CDR2 FQNNGV. The CDR3, as DNA: TGTGCCAGCAGCGCAGGGGCCCGGGAAAAACTGTTTTTT. As protein: CASSAGAREKLFF.

At least ten counts were recorded for this clone. J is TRBJ1-2 and V is TRBV6-5, with TRBD1 identical over 7 bases. In germline, CDR1 is MNHEY, CDR2 SVGAGI. The CDR3 length is 14 residues. V trimming: 5 bases; J trimming: 3 bases; junction bases outside the gene matches: 6. Here the CDR3 DNA reads TGTGCCAGCAGTGGTGGGGACAGAGACTATGGCTACACCTTC. Its protein is CASSGGDRDYGYTF.

This clone showed up many times. The rearrangement joins TRBV28 to TRBJ2-1, with 9 bases lining up with TRBD1. This CDR3 contains 16 residues. Unmatched junction bases numbered 7, after V lost 2 bases and J lost 5 bases. Germline assignment: CDR1 MDHEN and CDR2 SYDVKM. CDR3 DNA sequence: TGTGCCAGCAGTTTAAGGGGACAGGGATCGAACAATGAGCAGTTCTTC. Its protein is CASSLRGQGSNNEQFF. Full variable domain (rest looked up from reference TRBV28 and TRBJ2-1): DVKVTQSSRYLVKRTGEKVFLECVQDMDHENMFWYRQDPGLGLRLIYFSYDVKMKEKGDIPEGYSVSREKKERFSLILESASTNQTSMYLCASSLRGQGSNNEQFFGPGTRLTVL.

This clone was picked up many times. This chain uses TRBV19 with TRBJ2-1; 7 bases map to TRBD2. Germline V gives CDR1 LNHDA, CDR2 SQIVND (reference sequence). This CDR3 is built from 13 residues. V lost 9 bases to trimming and J lost 2 bases; unmatched junction nucleotides: 4. Here the CDR3 reads CASIAGPYNEQFF. In DNA, the CDR3 is TGTGCCAGCATAGCGGGTCCCTACAATGAGCAGTTCTTC.

This clone has at least ten counts. The rearrangement uses TRBV27 and TRBJ1-2, with 7 nucleotides matching TRBD1. The CDR3 totals 14 residues. V shed 7 bases, J shed 2 bases, and the junction held 7 bases outside the gene matches. Germline values: CDR1 MNHEY, CDR2 SMNVEV (reference sequence). In DNA, the CDR3 is TGTGCCAGCAAACAGACAGGGTTGAACTATGGCTACACCTTC. It yields the protein CASKQTGLNYGYTF.

In its sample, this clone was seen a few times. The rearrangement links TRBV7-3 to TRBJ2-5; 12 nucleotides match TRBD1. The closer fit of TRBJ2-7 to the DNA end suggests the J call may be wrong. This CDR3 comprises 15 residues. CDR1 and CDR2 from the germline V gene are SGHTA and FQGTGA. This CDR3 is CASSLGTGGIYEQYF. The CDR3 DNA follows: TGTGCCAGCAGCTTAGGGACAGGGGGCATCTACGAGCAGTACTTC.